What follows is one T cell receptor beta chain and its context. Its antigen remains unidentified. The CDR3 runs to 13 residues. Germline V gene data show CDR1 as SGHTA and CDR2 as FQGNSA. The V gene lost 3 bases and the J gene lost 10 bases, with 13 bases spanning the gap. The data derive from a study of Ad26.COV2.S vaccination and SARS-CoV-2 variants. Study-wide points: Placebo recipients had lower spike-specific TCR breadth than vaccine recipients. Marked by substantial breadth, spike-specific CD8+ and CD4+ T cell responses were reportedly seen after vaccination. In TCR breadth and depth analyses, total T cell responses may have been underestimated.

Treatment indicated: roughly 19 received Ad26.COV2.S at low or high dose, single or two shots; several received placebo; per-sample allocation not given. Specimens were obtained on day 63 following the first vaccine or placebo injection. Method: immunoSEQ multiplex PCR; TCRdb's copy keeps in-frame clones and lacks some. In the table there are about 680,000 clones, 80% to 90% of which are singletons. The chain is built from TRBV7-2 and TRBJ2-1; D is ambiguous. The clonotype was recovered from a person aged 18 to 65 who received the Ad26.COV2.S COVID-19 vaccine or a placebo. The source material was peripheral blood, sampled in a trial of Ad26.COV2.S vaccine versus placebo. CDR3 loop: CASSLLVSNEQFF. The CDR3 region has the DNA TGTGCCAGCAGCTTGTTAGTATCAAACGAGCAGTTCTTC.